This T cell receptor (beta chain) was observed in a study of early T cells in non-severe SARS-CoV-2 infection (dated by TCRdb to the early 2020s). About the investigation overall: TCR sequencing used bulk RNA from unsorted whole blood, so alpha and beta chains could not be paired.

This was a case-control study nested in a cohort of healthcare workers in London, UK, who had nasopharyngeal swab PCR tests and blood samples taken every week. Healthcare workers were enrolled in the week of the UK lockdown, from 23 to 31 March 2020, and were followed every week for up to roughly 15 weeks. Here is what the overall study found, with its caveats: Matching against VDJdb was skewed toward anti-spike CD8 responses, likely underestimated virus-specific expansions, and missed private and CD4 specificities.

This clonotype was recorded many times. What this receptor recognizes is not known. No quality values exist for individual bases; no much larger clone is one base distant. Libraries were made using 5' RACE. TCRdb shows the sequencer as NextSeq 500. In the TCR library protocol, unique molecular identifiers were attached to individual cDNA molecules to correct for PCR bias and sequencing error. Both TCR alpha and beta chains were sequenced, and tight co-correlation was observed between alpha and beta sequence abundances in each sample. The authors processed their data as follows. Decombinator V4 was used to perform V gene, J gene and CDR3 annotation of TCR sequences. Expanded TCRs were defined as changing significantly between any two time points under a Poisson model with p below 0.0001. Abundances of TCRs were expressed as counts per million after normalisation to the total number of TCRs sequenced in each sample. A search of VDJdb, accessed on 1 November 2021, was run for TCRs annotated to CMV, EBV and SARS-CoV-2, with TCRs annotated for multiple antigens excluded. Starting from the raw public reads, TCRdb applied fastp trimming at Q25, assembled clones with MiXCR and retained in-frame beta chains. Identical CDR3 proteins give one entry, which carries the most common genes and DNA. These V and J calls derive from TCRdb rather than the authors' analysis. For this sample the table gives roughly 41,000 distinct CDR3 sequences, of which 5% to 5.5% were detected only once. 5% to 5.5% of the sample is taken by the ten largest.

This TCR was sampled from an adult who was a healthcare worker with PCR-confirmed SARS-CoV-2 infection or an uninfected control (not recorded which). The sequences come from whole blood, collected at baseline.

The CDR3 here reads CASSLERLTYEQYF. The nucleotide sequence is TGTGCCAGCAGTTTAGAGAGACTTACCTACGAGCAGTACTTC. This chain is built from TRBV12-3 or TRBV12-4 and TRBJ2-7, with the identity of the D gene unclear. At the junction V is shortened by 1 base and J by 2 bases, with 9 bases in between. Inclusive of the bounding cysteine and phenylalanine, the CDR3 is 14 residues long. The kept DNA is CDR3 alone, 42 bases in frame from the first base.